Given below is one TCR beta chain in context. What it binds is not known. The CDR3 is made up of 17 amino acids. V was pared by 5 bases and J by 4 bases, with 12 bases of the junction left unmatched. Germline values: CDR1 ENHRY, CDR2 SYGVKD. The PCR was carried out with 60 Vbeta primers and 13 Jbeta primers. Produced via immunoSEQ multiplex PCR; TCRdb's table is partial and in-frame only. The sample shows 35,000 to 50,000 clones, about 84% of them seen only once. The record originates from a study of cytomegalovirus exposure and HLA in healthy donors. Whole-study findings and limits: A previous analysis found most TCR beta V segments productive roughly 90% or roughly 30% of the time.

The clonotype was recovered from a man aged 45 to 65 in good health and CMV-seronegative. The sample comprised PBMCs. The chain links TRBV10-3 to TRBJ2-1; 9 nucleotides agree with TRBD2. The CDR3 nucleotides read TGTGCCATCAGTATTTTGACTAGCGGAGCAAATTACAATGAGCAGTTCTTC. This translates into CAISILTSGANYNEQFF.